The clone carrying this TCR beta chain came up many times. This sample is drawn from a study of early T cells in non-severe SARS-CoV-2 infection. The V gene lost 4 bases and the J gene lost 4 bases, with 20 bases spanning the gap. The length of the CDR3 is 17 residues. Germline CDR1 and CDR2: KGHDR and SFDVKD. Individually, cDNA molecules had unique molecular identifiers attached to them. TCRdb re-called the 5' RACE reads with MiXCR, one entry per CDR3 protein. The table records about 81,000 distinct CDR3 sequences, around 5.6% of them present only once. This chain links TRBV24-1 with TRBJ2-3; D is tentatively TRBD1 or TRBD2 (6 bases each). The origin of this receptor is an adult who was a healthcare worker with PCR-confirmed SARS-CoV-2 infection or an uninfected control (not recorded which). Sequences were obtained from whole blood. The CDR3 region has the DNA TGTGCCACCAGTGACGGGTTTAGGGGGGCTGGGGCAGATACGCAGTATTTT. It yields the protein CATSDGFRGAGADTQYF.